This TCR beta chain was recorded in a study of T cell repertoires in aging, cancer and after chemotherapy. A mixed TRB-A/B primer pool amplified rearranged TRB by multiplex touch-down PCR. TCRdb re-called the multiplex PCR reads through MiXCR, storing one row per CDR3 protein. This sample yields roughly 4,600 distinct CDR3 sequences, of which 20% to 25% are seen a single time; more than 7% belongs to the top ten. TCR beta rearrangements were amplified from peripheral blood genomic DNA. In this sample, this clonotype is medium-sized. This TCR came from a human donor in good health. The donor label of this sample is uncertain. The sample taken for sequencing was blood.

The chain's CDR3 is CAISARDNEQYF. The CDR3 DNA reads as TGTGCCATCAGTGCCCGGGACAACGAGCAGTACTTC. V and J are TRBV10-3 and TRBJ2-7, with a possible D match to TRBD1 (6 bases). The CDR3 runs to 12 residues. Trimming left V 4 bases short and J 5 bases short, with 9 bases between. Germline V gene sequence: CDR1 ENHRY, CDR2 SYGVKD.